This T cell receptor (beta chain) is from a study of T cells in localized non-small cell lung cancer. Study-level findings and limits: Among blood samples, higher T cell density accompanied longer overall survival. Sequencing, confined to only one tumor region, leaves heterogeneity possible. Clonality peaked in uninvolved adjacent lung rather than tumor.

This clone appeared a single time. The antigen is not known. The repertoire was sequenced with immunoSEQ multiplex PCR; TCRdb's copy has only in-frame clones and lacks some. The table records more than 10,000 clones, approximately 85% of them present only once. The input for sequencing was peripheral blood, taken before any cancer treatment. The source is a male donor at least 60 years old with stage III lung adenocarcinoma.

CDR3 amino acids: CASSQDTGPSGGSNEQFF. Written as DNA, the CDR3 is TGCGCCAGCAGCCAAGATACTGGGCCTAGCGGGGGTTCTAATGAGCAGTTCTTC. The chain combines TRBV4-3 with TRBJ2-1, with 10 bases matching TRBD2. The germline V gene has CDR1 LGHNA and CDR2 YSLEER. V lost 0 bases, J lost 7 bases, and 12 bases stayed unmatched. The CDR3 length is 18 residues.